This T cell receptor beta chain was identified in a study of T cell responses to AZD1222 COVID-19 vaccine. Repertoires were generated with immunoSEQ multiplex PCR, while TCRdb's copy carries only in-frame clones and drops some. The data show about 270,000 clones, with roughly 93% seen just once and less than 0.6% held by the top ten. Second-dose timings of about 4 or about 12 weeks were pooled. The sequencing used peripheral blood, collected 28 days after the second AZD1222 dose. This clonotype was obtained from an adult who received the AZD1222 COVID-19 vaccine.

The CDR3 protein is CASSLGRVNTGELFF. Here the CDR3 DNA reads TGTGCCAGCAGCCTCGGTCGGGTGAACACCGGGGAGCTGTTTTTT. The chain is built from TRBV28 and TRBJ2-2, with D uncertain. V was shortened by 6 bases and J by 1 base, with 12 bases between the two germline ends. This CDR3 is built from 15 residues. Germline loops: CDR1 MDHEN, CDR2 SYDVKM.